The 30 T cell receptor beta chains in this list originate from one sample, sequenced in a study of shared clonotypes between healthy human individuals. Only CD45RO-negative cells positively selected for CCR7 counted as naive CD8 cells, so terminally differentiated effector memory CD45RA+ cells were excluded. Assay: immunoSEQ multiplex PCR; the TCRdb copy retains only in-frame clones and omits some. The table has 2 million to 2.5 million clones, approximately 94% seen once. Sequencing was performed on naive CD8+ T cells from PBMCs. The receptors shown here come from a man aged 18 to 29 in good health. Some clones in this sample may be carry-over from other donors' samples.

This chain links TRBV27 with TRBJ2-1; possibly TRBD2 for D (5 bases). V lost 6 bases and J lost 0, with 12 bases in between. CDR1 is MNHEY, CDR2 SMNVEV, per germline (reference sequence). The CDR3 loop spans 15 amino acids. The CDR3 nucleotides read TGTGCCAGCAGGGACGGACTCGCCTCCTACAATGAGCAGTTCTTC. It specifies CASRDGLASYNEQFF.

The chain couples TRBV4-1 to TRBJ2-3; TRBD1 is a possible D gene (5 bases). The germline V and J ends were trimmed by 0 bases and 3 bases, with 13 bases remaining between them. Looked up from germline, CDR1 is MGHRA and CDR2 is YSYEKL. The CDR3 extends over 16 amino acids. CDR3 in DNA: TGCGCCAGCAGCCAAGATGGGGCTCTAAGGACAGATACGCAGTATTTT. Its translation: CASSQDGALRTDTQYF.

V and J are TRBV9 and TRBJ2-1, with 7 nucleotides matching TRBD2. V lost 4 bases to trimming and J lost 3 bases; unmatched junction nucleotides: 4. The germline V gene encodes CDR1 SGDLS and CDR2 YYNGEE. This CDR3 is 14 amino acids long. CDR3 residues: CASSRAGDYNEQFF. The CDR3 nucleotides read TGTGCCAGCAGCCGGGCGGGAGACTACAATGAGCAGTTCTTC.

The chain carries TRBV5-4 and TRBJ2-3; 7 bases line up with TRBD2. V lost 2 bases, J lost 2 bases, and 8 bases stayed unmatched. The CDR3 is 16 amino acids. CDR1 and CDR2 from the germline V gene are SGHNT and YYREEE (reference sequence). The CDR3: CASSFFPGRDTDTQYF. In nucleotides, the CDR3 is TGTGCCAGCAGCTTCTTTCCGGGGAGGGACACAGATACGCAGTATTTT. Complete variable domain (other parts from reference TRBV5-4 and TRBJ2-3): ETGVTQSPTHLIKTRGQQVTLRCSSQSGHNTVSWYQQALGQGPQFIFQYYREEENGRGNFPPRFSGLQFPNYSSELNVNALELDDSALYLCASSFFPGRDTDTQYFGPGTRLTVL.

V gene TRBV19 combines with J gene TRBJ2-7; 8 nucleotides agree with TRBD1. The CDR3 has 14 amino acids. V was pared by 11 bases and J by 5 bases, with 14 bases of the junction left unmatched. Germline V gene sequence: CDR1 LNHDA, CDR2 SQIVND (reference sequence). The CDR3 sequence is CAASPAGGWDEQYF. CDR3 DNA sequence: TGTGCCGCTTCCCCCGCAGGGGGCTGGGACGAGCAGTACTTC.

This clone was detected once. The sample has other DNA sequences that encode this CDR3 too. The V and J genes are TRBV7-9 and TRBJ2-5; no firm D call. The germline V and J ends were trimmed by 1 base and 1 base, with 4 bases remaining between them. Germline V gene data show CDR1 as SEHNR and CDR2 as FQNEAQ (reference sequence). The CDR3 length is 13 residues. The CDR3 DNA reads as TGTGCCAGCAGCTTAGTGGTCCAAGAGACCCAGTACTTC. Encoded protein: CASSLVVQETQYF.

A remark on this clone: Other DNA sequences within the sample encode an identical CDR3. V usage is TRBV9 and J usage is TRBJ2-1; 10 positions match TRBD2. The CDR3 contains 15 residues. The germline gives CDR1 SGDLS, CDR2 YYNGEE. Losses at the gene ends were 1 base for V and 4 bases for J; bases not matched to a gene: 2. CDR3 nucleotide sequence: TGTGCCAGCAGCGTAACTAGCGGGACATACAATGAGCAGTTCTTC. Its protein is CASSVTSGTYNEQFF.

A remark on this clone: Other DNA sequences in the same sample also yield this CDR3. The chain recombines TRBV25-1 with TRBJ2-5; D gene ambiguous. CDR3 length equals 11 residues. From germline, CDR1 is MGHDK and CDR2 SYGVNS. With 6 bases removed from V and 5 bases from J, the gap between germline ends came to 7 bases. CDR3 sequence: CASSPRETQYF. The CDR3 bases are TGTGCCAGCAGCCCAAGGGAGACCCAGTACTTC.

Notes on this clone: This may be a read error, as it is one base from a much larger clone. The CDR3 spells CASSSSGSTDTQYF. The CDR3 DNA sequence: TGTGCCAGCAGCTCTAGCGGGAGCACAGATACGCAGTATTTT. This chain joins TRBV9 and TRBJ2-3, with 8 bases lining up with TRBD2. The V gene end was trimmed by 4 bases and the J gene end by 0 bases; junction bases not matched to a gene: 1. The CDR3 loop spans 14 amino acids. Germline V gives CDR1 SGDLS, CDR2 YYNGEE. Drawing the rest from reference TRBV9 and TRBJ2-3, the complete variable domain is DSGVTQTPKHLITATGQRVTLRCSPRSGDLSVYWYQQSLDQGLQFLIQYYNGEERAKGNILERFSAQQFPDLHSELNLSSLELGDSALYFCASSSSGSTDTQYFGPGTRLTVL.

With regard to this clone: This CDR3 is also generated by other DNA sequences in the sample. The CDR3 is CATSRGLGSYEQYF. The CDR3 DNA reads TGTGCCACCAGCAGAGGTCTTGGCTCCTACGAGCAGTACTTC. V and J are TRBV15 and TRBJ2-7; D is undetermined. CDR3 length: 14 amino acids. Germline V gene sequence: CDR1 LNHNV, CDR2 YYDKDF (reference sequence). Trimming stripped 1 base from V and 0 bases from J, with 7 bases between.

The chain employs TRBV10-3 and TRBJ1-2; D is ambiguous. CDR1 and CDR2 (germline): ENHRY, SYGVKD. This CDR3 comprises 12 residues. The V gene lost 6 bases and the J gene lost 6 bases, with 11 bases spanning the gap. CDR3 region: CAIRTFSDGYTF. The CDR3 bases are TGTGCCATCAGGACCTTTTCAGATGGCTACACCTTC.

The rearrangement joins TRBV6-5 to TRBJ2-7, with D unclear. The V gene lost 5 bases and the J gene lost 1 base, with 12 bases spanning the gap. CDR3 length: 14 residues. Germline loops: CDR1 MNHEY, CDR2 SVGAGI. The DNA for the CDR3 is TGTGCCAGCAGTCCCGGGCCGATATCCTACGAGCAGTACTTC. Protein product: CASSPGPISYEQYF.

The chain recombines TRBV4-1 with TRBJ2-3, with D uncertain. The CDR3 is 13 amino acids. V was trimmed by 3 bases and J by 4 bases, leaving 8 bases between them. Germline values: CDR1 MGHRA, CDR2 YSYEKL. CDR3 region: CASSQPASDTQYF. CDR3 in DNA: TGCGCCAGCAGCCAGCCTGCTTCAGATACGCAGTATTTT.

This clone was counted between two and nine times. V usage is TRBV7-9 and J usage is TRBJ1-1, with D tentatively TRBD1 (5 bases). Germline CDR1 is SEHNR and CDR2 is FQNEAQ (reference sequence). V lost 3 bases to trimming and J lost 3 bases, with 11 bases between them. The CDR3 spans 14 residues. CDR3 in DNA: TGTGCCAGCAGCTTTGGGGTAGGGGACACTGAAGCTTTCTTT. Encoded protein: CASSFGVGDTEAFF.

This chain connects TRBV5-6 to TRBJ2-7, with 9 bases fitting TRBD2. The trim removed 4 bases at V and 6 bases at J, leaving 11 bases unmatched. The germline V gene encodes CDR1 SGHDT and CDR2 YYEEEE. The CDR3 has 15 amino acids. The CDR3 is CASSTSGRLSGEQYF. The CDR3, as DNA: TGTGCCAGCAGCACTAGCGGGCGGCTTTCGGGCGAGCAGTACTTC.

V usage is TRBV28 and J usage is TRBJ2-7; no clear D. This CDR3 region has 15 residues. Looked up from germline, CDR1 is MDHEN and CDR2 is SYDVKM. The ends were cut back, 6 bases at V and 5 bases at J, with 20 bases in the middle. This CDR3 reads CASRLTLNVANEQYF. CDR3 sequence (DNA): TGTGCCAGCAGGTTGACACTGAATGTAGCTAACGAGCAGTACTTC.

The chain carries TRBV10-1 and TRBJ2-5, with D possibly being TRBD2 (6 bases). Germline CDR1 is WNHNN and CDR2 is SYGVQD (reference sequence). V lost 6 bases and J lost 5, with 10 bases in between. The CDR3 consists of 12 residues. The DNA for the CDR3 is TGCGCCAGCAGCGGGGGTTTGGAGACCCAGTACTTC. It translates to CASSGGLETQYF.

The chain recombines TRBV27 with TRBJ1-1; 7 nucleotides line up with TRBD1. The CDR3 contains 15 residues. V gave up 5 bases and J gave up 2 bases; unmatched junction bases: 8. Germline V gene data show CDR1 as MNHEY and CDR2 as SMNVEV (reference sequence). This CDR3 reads CASSLRDRINTEAFF. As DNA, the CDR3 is TGTGCCAGCAGTCTCCGGGACAGAATAAACACTGAAGCTTTCTTT.

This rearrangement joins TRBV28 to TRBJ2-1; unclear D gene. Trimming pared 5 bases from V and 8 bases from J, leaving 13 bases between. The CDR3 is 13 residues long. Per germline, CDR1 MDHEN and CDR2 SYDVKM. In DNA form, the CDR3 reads TGTGCCAGCAGTCAGAACCCGAGCCATGAGCAGTTCTTC. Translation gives CASSQNPSHEQFF.

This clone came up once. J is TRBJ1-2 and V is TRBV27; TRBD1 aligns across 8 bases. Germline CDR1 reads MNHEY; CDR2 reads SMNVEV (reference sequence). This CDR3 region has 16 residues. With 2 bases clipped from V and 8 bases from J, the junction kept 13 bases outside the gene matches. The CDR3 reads CASSLSRDRSIWGYTF. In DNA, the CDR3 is TGTGCCAGCAGTTTAAGCCGGGACAGGTCAATCTGGGGCTACACCTTC.

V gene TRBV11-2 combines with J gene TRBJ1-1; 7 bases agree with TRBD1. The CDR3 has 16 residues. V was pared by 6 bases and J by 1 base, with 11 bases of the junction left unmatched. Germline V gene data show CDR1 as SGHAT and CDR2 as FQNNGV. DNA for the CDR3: TGTGCCAGCAGAGCCTGGGACAGAAGCGCGAACACTGAAGCTTTCTTT. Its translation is CASRAWDRSANTEAFF. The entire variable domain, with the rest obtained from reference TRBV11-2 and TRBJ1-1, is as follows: EAGVAQSPRYKIIEKRQSVAFWCNPISGHATLYWYQQILGQGPKLLIQFQNNGVVDDSQLPKDRFSAERLKGVDSTLKIQPAKLEDSAVYLCASRAWDRSANTEAFFGQGTRLTVV.

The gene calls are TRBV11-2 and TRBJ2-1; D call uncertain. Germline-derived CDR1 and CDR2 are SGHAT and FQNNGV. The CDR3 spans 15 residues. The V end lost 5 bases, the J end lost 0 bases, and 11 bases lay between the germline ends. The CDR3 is CASSRARSSYNEQFF. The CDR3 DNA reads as TGTGCCAGCAGCCGCGCTAGGAGCTCCTACAATGAGCAGTTCTTC.

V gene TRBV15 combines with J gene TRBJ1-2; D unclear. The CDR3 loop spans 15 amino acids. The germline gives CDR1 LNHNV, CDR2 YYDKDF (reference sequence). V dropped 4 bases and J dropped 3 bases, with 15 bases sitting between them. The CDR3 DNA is TGTGCCACCAGCACCCTACGGCCCGGGGACTATGGCTACACCTTC. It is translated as CATSTLRPGDYGYTF.

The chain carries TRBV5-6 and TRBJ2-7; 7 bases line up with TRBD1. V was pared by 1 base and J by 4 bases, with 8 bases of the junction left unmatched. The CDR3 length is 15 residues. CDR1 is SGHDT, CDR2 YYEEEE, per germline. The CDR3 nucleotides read TGTGCCAGCAGCTTGTTAAGACAGGGTATTTACGAGCAGTACTTC. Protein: CASSLLRQGIYEQYF.

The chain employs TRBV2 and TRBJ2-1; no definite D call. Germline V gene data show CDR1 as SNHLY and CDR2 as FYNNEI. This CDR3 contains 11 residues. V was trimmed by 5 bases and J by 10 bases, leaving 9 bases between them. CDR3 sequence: CASSSLLEQFF. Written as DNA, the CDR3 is TGTGCCAGCAGTTCCCTTCTGGAGCAGTTCTTC.

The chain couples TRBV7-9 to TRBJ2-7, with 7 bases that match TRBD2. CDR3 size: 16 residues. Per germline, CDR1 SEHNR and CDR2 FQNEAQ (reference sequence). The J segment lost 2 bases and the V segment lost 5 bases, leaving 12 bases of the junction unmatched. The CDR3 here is CASSTAPAGDPYEQYF. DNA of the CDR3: TGTGCCAGCAGCACCGCACCGGCGGGAGACCCCTACGAGCAGTACTTC.

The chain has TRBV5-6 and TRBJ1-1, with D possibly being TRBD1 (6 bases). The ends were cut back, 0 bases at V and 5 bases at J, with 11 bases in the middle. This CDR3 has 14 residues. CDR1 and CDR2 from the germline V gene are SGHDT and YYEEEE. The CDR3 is CASSLVRGGTEAFF. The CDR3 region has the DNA TGTGCCAGCAGCTTGGTCAGGGGCGGAACTGAAGCTTTCTTT. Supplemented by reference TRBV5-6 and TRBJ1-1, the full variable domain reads DAGVTQSPTHLIKTRGQQVTLRCSPKSGHDTVSWYQQALGQGPQFIFQYYEEEERQRGNFPDRFSGHQFPNYSSELNVNALLLGDSALYLCASSLVRGGTEAFFGQGTRLTVV.

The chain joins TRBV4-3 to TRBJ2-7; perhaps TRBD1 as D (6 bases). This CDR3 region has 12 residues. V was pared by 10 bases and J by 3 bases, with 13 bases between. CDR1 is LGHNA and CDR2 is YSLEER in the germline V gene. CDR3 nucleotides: TGCGCCAACACGACAGGTTTCTACGAGCAGTACTTC. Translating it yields CANTTGFYEQYF.

Written as DNA, the CDR3 is TGTGCCAGCAGCTGGCAGGGGAGCTCCTACGAGCAGTACTTC. Amino acid sequence: CASSWQGSSYEQYF. The J gene is TRBJ2-7, the V gene TRBV6-5, with D perhaps matching TRBD1 (6 bases). Trimming removed 6 bases from V and 0 bases from J, with 12 bases in between. CDR1 MNHEY and CDR2 SVGAGI come from the germline V gene. The CDR3 runs to 14 residues.

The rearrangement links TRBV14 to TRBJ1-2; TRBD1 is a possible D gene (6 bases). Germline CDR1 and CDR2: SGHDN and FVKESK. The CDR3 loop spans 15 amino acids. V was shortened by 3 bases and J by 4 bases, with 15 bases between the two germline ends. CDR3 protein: CASSHTGGLSYGYTF. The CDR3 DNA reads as TGTGCCAGCAGCCATACCGGGGGGCTGAGCTATGGCTACACCTTC.